This T cell receptor beta chain derives from a study of T cell repertoires in cytomegalovirus infection. The overall study: It can be stated that public TCR beta signatures indicated CMV infection as well as a matching HLA type. Study results and caveats: CMV-specific TCR beta clonotypes restricted by HLA-C dominated the ex vivo response. CMV carriers having the relevant HLA were flagged by cumulative public TCR beta family frequency.

This clonotype came up many times. Its cognate antigen is unknown. The CDR3 consists of 14 residues. Germline lookup yields CDR1 DFQATT and CDR2 SNEGSKA (reference sequence). With V trimmed by 0 bases and J by 3 bases, 2 bases remained unmatched. TCRdb processed the reads anew with MiXCR; each CDR3 protein has one entry. The data contain 65,000 to 90,000 distinct CDR3 sequences, about 3.8% of them singletons. The V gene is TRBV20-1, the J gene TRBJ2-7, with 10 bases fitting TRBD1. The sample taken for sequencing was PBMCs. The source is a human donor in good health (CMV status not recorded). Some clones in this sample may be carry-over from other donors' samples. CDR3 sequence (DNA): TGCAGTGCTAGAGAGGGACAGGGGCTCTACGAGCAGTACTTC. This translates into CSAREGQGLYEQYF.